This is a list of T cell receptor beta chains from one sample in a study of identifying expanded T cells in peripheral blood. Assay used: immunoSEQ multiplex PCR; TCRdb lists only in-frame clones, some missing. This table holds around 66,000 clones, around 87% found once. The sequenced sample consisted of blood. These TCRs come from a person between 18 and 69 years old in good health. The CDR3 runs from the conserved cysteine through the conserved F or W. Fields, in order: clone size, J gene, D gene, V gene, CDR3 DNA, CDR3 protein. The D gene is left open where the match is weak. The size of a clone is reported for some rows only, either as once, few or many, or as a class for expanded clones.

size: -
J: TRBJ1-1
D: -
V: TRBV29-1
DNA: TGCAGCGTAGGAACAGGGAAGCTTCAGACTGAAGCTTTCTTT
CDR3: CSVGTGKLQTEAFF

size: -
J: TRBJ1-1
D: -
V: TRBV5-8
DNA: TGTGCCAGCAGCCCGGGTCAGGGTTCGAACACTGAAGCTTTCTTT
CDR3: CASSPGQGSNTEAFF

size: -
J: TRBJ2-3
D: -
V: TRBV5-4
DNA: TGTGCCAGCAGCTTAGTAGGGGGGGCAACAGATACGCAGTATTTT
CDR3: CASSLVGGATDTQYF

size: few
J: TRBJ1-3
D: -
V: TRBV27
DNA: TGTGCCAGCAGTTTTCAGGTTGGAAACACCATATATTTT
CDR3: CASSFQVGNTIYF

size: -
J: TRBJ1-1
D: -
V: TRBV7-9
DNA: TGTGCCAGCAGCTCCACAGGCGGGCAGAACACTGAAGCTTTCTTT
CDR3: CASSSTGGQNTEAFF

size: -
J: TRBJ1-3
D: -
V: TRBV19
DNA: TGTGCCAGTAGTATAACCCCCCCGGGCGGCTCTGGAAACACCATATATTTT
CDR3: CASSITPPGGSGNTIYF

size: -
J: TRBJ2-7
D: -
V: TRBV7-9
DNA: TGTGCCAGCAGCCAGGGCGTTAACGAGCAGTACTTC
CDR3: CASSQGVNEQYF

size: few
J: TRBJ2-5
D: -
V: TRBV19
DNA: TGTGCCAGTAGCCGGACGACCGGGGAGACCCAGTACTTC
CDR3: CASSRTTGETQYF

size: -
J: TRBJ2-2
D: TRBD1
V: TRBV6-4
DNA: TGTGCCAGCAGTCGCGAACAGGGGGGCACCGGGGAGCTGTTTTTT
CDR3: CASSREQGGTGELFF

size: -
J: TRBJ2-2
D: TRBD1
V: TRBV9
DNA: TGTGCCAGCGGTGAGACAGGGTTGCGAAACACCGGGGAGCTGTTTTTT
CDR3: CASGETGLRNTGELFF

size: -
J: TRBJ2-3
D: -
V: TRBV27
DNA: TGTGCCAGCAAGACGACAGTCCCCACAGATACGCAGTATTTT
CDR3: CASKTTVPTDTQYF

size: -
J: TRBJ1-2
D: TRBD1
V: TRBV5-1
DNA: TGCGCCAGCAGCTTAGGACAGGGGGAGAGGTATGGCTACACCTTC
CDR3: CASSLGQGERYGYTF

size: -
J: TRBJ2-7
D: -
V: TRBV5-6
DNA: TGTGCCAGCAGCTTGGGTGCCGGGACATACTCCTACGAGCAGTACTTC
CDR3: CASSLGAGTYSYEQYF

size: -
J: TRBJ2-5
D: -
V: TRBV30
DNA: TGTGCCTGGTGTCGGGGGCTTCAAGAGACCCAGTACTTC
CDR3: CAWCRGLQETQYF

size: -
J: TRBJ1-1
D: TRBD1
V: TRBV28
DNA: TGTGCCAGCAGGACGGGACAGGGGGAAGCTTTCTTT
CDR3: CASRTGQGEAFF